This TCR beta chain came from a study of shared clonotypes between healthy human individuals. The V gene lost 0 bases and the J gene lost 2 bases, with 10 bases spanning the gap. The CDR3 length is 15 residues. From germline, CDR1 is SGDLS and CDR2 YYNGEE. Assay: immunoSEQ multiplex PCR; the TCRdb copy retains only in-frame clones and omits some. The sample has 300,000 or so clones, approximately 74% seen once; the top ten hold about a tenth. The TCR originated in a man aged 25 to 40 in good health. The rearrangement links TRBV9 to TRBJ2-3; D gene ambiguous. The sample comprised memory CD4+ T cells sorted from blood. Subset indicated: CD45RA-negative fraction. The CDR3 bases are TGTGCCAGCAGCGTAGTAGGTTCCTTCACAGATACGCAGTATTTT. Translated, it gives CASSVVGSFTDTQYF.